Listed below are T cell receptor beta chains from one sample, sequenced in a study of T cells in Graves' hyperthyroidism and ophthalmopathy. One entry per CDR3 protein results from TCRdb running MiXCR on the multiplex PCR reads. The sample lists roughly 170,000 distinct CDR3 sequences; over 15% were seen once. Material for sequencing was blood. These receptor sequences come from a woman aged 45 to 65 with Graves' hyperthyroidism. CDR3s include the opening cysteine and the closing phenylalanine or tryptophan. The D gene is left open where the match is weak. Clone size is shown for a subset of rows, as once, few, many or a class of expanded clone.

abundance	d_gene	v_gene	j_gene	CDR3aa	CDR3nt
many	.	TRBV5-1	TRBJ2-7	CASSLVSGVGEQYF	TGCGCCAGCAGCTTGGTTAGTGGGGTAGGCGAGCAGTACTTC
once	.	TRBV7-6	TRBJ2-5	CASSPTPPGSGTQYF	TGTGCCAGCAGCCCTACGCCGCCGGGCTCAGGGACCCAGTACTTC
.	.	TRBV11-2	TRBJ1-1	CASSLDLVEAFF	TGTGCCAGCAGCTTAGATTTGGTGGAAGCTTTCTTT
.	TRBD1	TRBV4-1	TRBJ1-1	CASSLAPGQGHTEAFF	TGCGCCAGCAGCCTAGCACCCGGACAGGGTCACACTGAAGCTTTCTTT
many	.	TRBV7-9	TRBJ2-7	CASSHSIYEQYF	TGTGCCAGCAGCCACTCTATCTACGAGCAGTACTTC
.	.	TRBV12-3/TRBV12-4	TRBJ1-4	CASSPAGGPNEKLFF	TGTGCCAGCAGTCCCGCGGGGGGGCCTAATGAAAAACTGTTTTTT
few	.	TRBV6-1	TRBJ2-2	CASTHLGHFGELFF	TGTGCCAGCACCCACCTGGGACACTTCGGGGAGCTGTTTTTT
many	.	TRBV27	TRBJ2-7	CASSLRDRYSYEQYF	TGTGCCAGCAGCCTCCGGGACCGATACTCCTACGAGCAGTACTTC
many	.	TRBV5-5	TRBJ2-5	CASSLVPGQETQYF	TGTGCCAGCAGCTTGGTCCCGGGACAAGAGACCCAGTACTTC
many	.	TRBV6-1	TRBJ2-1	CASKGFQTGSGEQFF	TGTGCCAGCAAGGGCTTTCAGACCGGCAGCGGCGAGCAGTTCTTC